What follows is one TCR beta chain and its context. What it binds is unknown. The data belong to a study of T-cell reconstitution after alpha-beta-depleted transplantation in children. Study outcomes and limitations: Expanded graft clones numbering several hundred reportedly gave rise to alpha-beta T cells about two months after transplant. Surviving recipient cells, namely T cells and thymic progenitors, were the source of high day-60 TCRbeta diversity in some patients. T-cell counts and diversity were attributed mostly to newly produced T cells one year after transplant.

TCRbeta library construction was performed incorporating unique molecular identifiers. TCRdb itself ran the PCR reads through MiXCR, one entry per CDR3 protein. The repertoire holds hundreds of thousands of distinct CDR3 sequences, about 17% seen once, with around two fifths in the top ten. The CDR3 is 14 amino acids. Trimming took 6 bases from V and 5 from J; bases not matched to a gene: 10. Germline CDR1 is KGHSH and CDR2 is LQKENI. This material consisted of PBMCs, mostly from graft donor cells, taken 360 days after TCRalphabeta/CD19-depleted stem cell transplant. This TCR was recovered from a male patient under 10 years old who had a stem cell transplant for acute lymphoblastic leukemia, so the T cells may come from the graft donor. This chain uses TRBV18 with TRBJ2-7; 7 bases align to TRBD2. The CDR3 region has the DNA TGTGCCAGCTCGTCGGCGGGAGTAACGAACGAGCAGTACTTC. Translated: CASSSAGVTNEQYF.